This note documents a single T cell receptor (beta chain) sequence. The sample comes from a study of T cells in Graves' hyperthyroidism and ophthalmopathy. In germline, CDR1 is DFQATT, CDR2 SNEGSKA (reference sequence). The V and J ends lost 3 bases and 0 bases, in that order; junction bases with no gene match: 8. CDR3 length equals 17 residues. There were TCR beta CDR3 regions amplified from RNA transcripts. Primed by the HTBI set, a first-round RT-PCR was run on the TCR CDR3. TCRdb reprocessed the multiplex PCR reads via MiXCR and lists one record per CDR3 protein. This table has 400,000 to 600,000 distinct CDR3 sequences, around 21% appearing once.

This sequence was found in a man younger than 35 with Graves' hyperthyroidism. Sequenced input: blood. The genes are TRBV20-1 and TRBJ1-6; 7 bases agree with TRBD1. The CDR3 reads CSASPRDSLSYNSPLHF. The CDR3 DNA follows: TGCAGTGCTAGTCCCCGGGACAGCCTCTCCTATAATTCACCCCTCCACTTT.